Sequencing of this TCR beta chain was carried out in a study of CD8 T cells in ankylosing spondylitis. General observations from the study: Matched ankylosing spondylitis synovial fluid reportedly contained a significantly enriched population of disease-linked clones. Seemingly distinctive of ankylosing spondylitis blood was a TCR beta motif formed by eight highly homologous variants. In the blood and synovial fluid of reactive arthritis, some motif variants had been previously reported.

Germline CDR1 SGHTA, CDR2 FQGNSA. The CDR3 runs 16 residues. V lost 5 bases to trimming and J lost 2 bases; unmatched junction nucleotides: 9. Using quantitative 5'-RACE with molecular barcodes, the authors made TCR beta libraries. TCRdb processed the 5' RACE reads anew with MiXCR; each CDR3 protein has one entry. The table records some 37,000 distinct CDR3 sequences, 8% to 13% of them present only once. This clonotype was seen repeatedly, ten times or more. Its matching antigen is unknown. The J gene is TRBJ2-1, the V gene TRBV7-2; 7 positions agree with TRBD2. This TCR derives from a male donor with ankylosing spondylitis. Sequences were obtained from synovial fluid, either unsorted or a sorted T cell fraction (not recorded which). The CDR3 region has the DNA TGTGCCAGCAGCAATATGGAGCGGGGAACCTACAATGAGCAGTTCTTC. Translating it yields CASSNMERGTYNEQFF.